This is a list of T cell receptor beta chains from one sample in a study of Tregs in tolerant kidney transplant recipients. Method: immunoSEQ multiplex PCR; TCRdb's copy keeps in-frame clones and lacks some. This sample has approximately 82,000 clones; roughly 93% occur once, and the top ten carry 1.6%. Specimen: CD4+ T cells from blood (PBMCs), collected 12 months after the transplant. Receptor source: a human patient who received a combined kidney and bone marrow transplant. Some T cells may trace back to the graft donor. Each CDR3 is given with its conserved first and last residue. D genes are given only for firm matches. Clone size is shown for a subset of rows, as once, few, many or a class of expanded clone.

>TRBD1|TRBJ1-2|TRBV7-2|.
CASSSRQGDGYTF
TGTGCCAGCAGCTCCCGACAGGGGGATGGCTACACCTTC
>.|TRBJ1-2|TRBV28|.
CASREASRGYTF
TGTGCCAGCCGGGAGGCAAGTAGGGGCTACACCTTC
>.|TRBJ1-1|TRBV29-1|.
CSVEVGGMWDTEAFF
TGCAGCGTTGAAGTAGGGGGTATGTGGGACACTGAAGCTTTCTTT
>TRBD1|TRBJ1-2|TRBV6-5|.
CASRLTGQGINGYTF
TGTGCCAGCAGACTCACGGGACAGGGGATTAATGGCTACACCTTC
>.|TRBJ2-2|TRBV19|.
CASSRGRPRTGELFF
TGTGCCAGTAGTAGGGGCCGCCCTCGGACCGGGGAGCTGTTTTTT
>.|TRBJ2-5|TRBV7-8|.
CASSLVRGRNAKETQYF
TGTGCCAGCAGCTTAGTCAGGGGCCGAAACGCTAAGGAGACCCAGTACTTC
>TRBD1|TRBJ1-4|TRBV7-9|once
CASSLDRASNEKLFF
TGTGCCAGCAGCCTCGACAGGGCCTCGAATGAAAAACTGTTTTTT
>TRBD2|TRBJ2-7|TRBV9|.
CASTPGTSDFYEQYF
TGTGCCAGCACCCCCGGGACTAGCGATTTTTACGAGCAGTACTTC
>TRBD1|TRBJ1-2|TRBV2|few
CASSPDRGSGGYTF
TGTGCCAGCAGTCCCGACAGGGGATCGGGCGGCTACACCTTC
>.|TRBJ1-5|TRBV6-5|few
CASRPPGSSNQPQHF
TGTGCCAGCAGACCCCCGGGGAGTAGCAATCAGCCCCAGCATTTT